Sequencing of this TCR beta chain was carried out in a study of blood T cell repertoires in COVID-19 (dated by TCRdb to about 2020). Turning to the overall study: The collaborator samples originated in the United States, Italy and Spain and spanned the acute and convalescent phases of COVID-19. The repertoires were released in a freely available public database meant as a resource for research on the immune response to SARS-CoV-2. The dataset comprised deeply sampled blood TCRbeta repertoires from subjects exposed to, actively infected with, or recovered from COVID-19. The material from the prospective study consisted of cDNA or gDNA derived from T cells, B-cell-depleted T cells, or PBMCs. A de-identified subject ID, COVID-19 status, age in years and sex were almost always included in the sample metadata. Where available, HLA class I and class II types were obtained from metadata supplied by the sample provider rather than from assay-based typing. The samples were drawn from the first 160 participants of the ongoing ImmuneRACE study and from some 1,300 subjects provided by 6 global collaborators.

Study-level results and caveats: The amount of clinical and demographic metadata varied by source and participant and was provided uncurated.

The immunoSEQ Assay, a bias-controlled multiplex PCR, was used to amplify TCRbeta CDR3 regions from genomic DNA. On the study's bioinformatics: Nucleated cell counts per sample were estimated from amplification of reference gene primers within the assay. Sequence reads were collapsed and filtered to measure the absolute abundance of every unique TCRbeta CDR3 rearrangement. For each sample, productive Simpson clonality was calculated by taking the square root of Simpson's diversity index across productive rearrangements. Entries here come from immuneACCESS through TCRdb and include only in-frame sequences with V and J called. Some clones fail to appear in such tables; in the studies checked, an unresolved V gene covers under half of the shortfall, and the cause of the remainder is unknown. V and J calls plus clone size are reproduced from that table; the DNA served to infer D and trimming. In all, the sample holds just over 250,000 clones, and over 75% of those were seen once. The ten largest clones capture around 2.5% of the sample.

The CDR3 spans 13 residues, from the cysteine through the phenylalanine. This entry keeps only the CDR3 DNA: 39 bases, framed from base 1. Relative to germline, V is 2 bases shorter and J is 6 bases shorter, with 8 bases between their ends. The germline V gene gives CDR1 as MNHEY and CDR2 as SVGEGT. In this sample, this clone turned up once. What antigen it recognizes has not been identified. Base quality data are lacking; no much larger clone is found one base away. Each collaborating institution followed its own protocols to collect whole blood in K2EDTA tubes. For TCRbeta analysis, collaborators shipped samples in one of three forms: frozen whole blood, isolated PBMCs, or DNA extracted from either of those sample types.

In this chain, TRBV6-2 or TRBV6-3 is recombined with TRBJ2-1; the D gene is perhaps TRBD2, on 5 matching bases. The TCR sequence derives from a woman in her forties or fifties with acute or convalescent COVID-19. Sequencing was done on a sample of peripheral blood. Here the CDR3 is given as CASSYDYSNEQFF. The DNA is as follows: TGTGCCAGCAGTTACGACTATTCCAATGAGCAGTTCTTC.